This TCR beta chain was sequenced for a study of Ad26.COV2.S vaccination and SARS-CoV-2 variants. Treatment of the sample: over 15 received Ad26.COV2.S at low or high dose, single or two shots; roughly five received placebo; per-sample allocation not given. The study sampled participants on day 63 after the first vaccine or placebo injection. Study-level points and caveats: The analyses of TCR breadth and depth may have understated the size of total T cell responses.

This CDR3 region has 16 residues. Germline CDR1 is SGHDN and CDR2 is FVKESK. The trim removed 11 bases at V and 7 bases at J, leaving 17 bases unmatched. Points on this clone: Its antigen is currently unknown.

Using immunoSEQ multiplex PCR, the repertoire was profiled, and TCRdb retains in-frame clones only, with some absent. The sample has nearly 400,000 clones, around 91% seen once. The sample was peripheral blood, taken in a trial of Ad26.COV2.S vaccine versus placebo. This chain uses TRBV14 with TRBJ1-2; 12 bases align to TRBD1. The receptor was isolated from a person between 18 and 65 years old who received the Ad26.COV2.S COVID-19 vaccine or a placebo. The CDR3 DNA sequence: TGTGCCGGACTCGGGGATCCGGGACAGGGGGCGCTTGGCTACACCTTC. Translated: CAGLGDPGQGALGYTF.